The next 13 T cell receptor beta chains were all read from a single sample in a study of blood T cell repertoires in COVID-19. Assay: immunoSEQ multiplex PCR; the TCRdb copy retains only in-frame clones and omits some. The data show about 300,000 clones, more than 75% seen once. Sequencing used PBMCs or T cells enriched from blood (not recorded which). These receptors were taken from a woman aged 18-29 years who had recovered from COVID-19.

The genes are TRBV5-1 and TRBJ1-2; weak D call: TRBD1 (6 bases). CDR3 length: 14 residues. CDR1 and CDR2 (germline): SGHRS, YFSETQ. Deletions cut 0 bases from V and 3 bases from J, with 9 bases between. DNA of the CDR3: TGCGCCAGCAGCTTGGCCCCAGGGGACTATGGCTACACCTTC. It is translated as CASSLAPGDYGYTF.

The V and J genes are TRBV5-1 and TRBJ2-5, with 7 bases aligning to TRBD1. CDR3 length: 15 amino acids. The V gene's germline CDR1 is SGHRS and CDR2 YFSETQ. With V trimmed by 2 bases and J by 1 base, 5 bases remained unmatched. The CDR3 DNA reads TGCGCCAGCAGCTTCACGACAGGGTTCCAAGAGACCCAGTACTTC. Its translation: CASSFTTGFQETQYF.

In this sample, this clone turned up once. The genes are TRBV11-3 and TRBJ2-5; a possible D gene is TRBD2 (5 bases). This CDR3 has 13 amino acids. Deletions cut 3 bases from V and 1 base from J, with 6 bases between. In germline, CDR1 is SGHNT, CDR2 YENEEA. The CDR3 DNA reads TGTGCCAGCAGCTTGGGGAGCCAAGAGACCCAGTACTTC. It is translated as CASSLGSQETQYF.

V and J are TRBV7-2 and TRBJ2-2, with 7 bases that match TRBD1. This CDR3 comprises 13 residues. CDR1 SGHTA and CDR2 FQGNSA come from the germline V gene. The junction had 4 bases not matched to a gene; V was cut back by 5 bases and J by 7 bases. The CDR3 protein is CASSLQGIGELFF. CDR3 sequence (DNA): TGTGCCAGCAGCCTACAGGGGATCGGGGAGCTGTTTTTT.

This chain uses TRBV19 with TRBJ1-5; the match to TRBD1 covers 7 bases. CDR3 length: 16 residues. Germline V gives CDR1 LNHDA, CDR2 SQIVND (reference sequence). The V segment lost 7 bases and the J segment 3 bases; nucleotides outside the gene matches: 12. CDR3 sequence: CASTQQGSRNNQPQHF. In nucleotides, the CDR3 is TGTGCCAGTACTCAACAGGGGAGTCGTAACAATCAGCCCCAGCATTTT. The full variable domain, in which reference TRBV19 and TRBJ1-5 provide the parts outside the CDR3, is DGGITQSPKYLFRKEGQNVTLSCEQNLNHDAMYWYRQDPGQGLRLIYYSQIVNDFQKGDIAEGYSVSREKKESFPLTVTSAQKNPTAFYLCASTQQGSRNNQPQHFGDGTRLSIL.

The V and J genes are TRBV19 and TRBJ2-2, with D tentatively TRBD2 (6 bases). Trimming took off 3 bases at V and 5 bases at J, with 13 bases between the two ends. In germline, CDR1 is LNHDA, CDR2 SQIVND (reference sequence). This CDR3 has 15 amino acids. DNA for the CDR3: TGTGCCAGTAGTATGGGACTTACTGAAACCGGGGAGCTGTTTTTT. Translation gives CASSMGLTETGELFF.

The chain couples TRBV5-8 to TRBJ2-1, with 7 bases identical to TRBD1. CDR1 and CDR2 from the germline V gene are SGHTS and YDEGEE. After removal of 4 bases from V and 7 bases from J, the junction contained 11 bases not matched to a gene. The CDR3 contains 15 residues. CDR3 nucleotides: TGTGCCAGCAGCGGGGGCTCGGGACAGAGGAATGAGCAGTTCTTC. It codes for CASSGGSGQRNEQFF.

The chain couples TRBV5-1 to TRBJ1-2; 7 nucleotides align to TRBD1. The V gene's germline CDR1 is SGHRS and CDR2 YFSETQ. The ends lost 2 bases at V and 4 bases at J; junction bases unmatched: 5. The CDR3 contains 14 residues. This CDR3 reads CASSFTGVGYGYTF. The DNA for the CDR3 is TGCGCCAGCAGCTTCACAGGGGTCGGCTATGGCTACACCTTC.

The V gene is TRBV6-1, the J gene TRBJ1-1; possible D gene TRBD1, 6 bases. This CDR3 region has 16 residues. The germline V gene has CDR1 MNHNS and CDR2 SASEGT. Between the trimmed V and J ends, which lost 0 bases and 1 base, there was a span of 12 bases. The DNA of the CDR3 is TGTGCCAGCAGTGAAGCCAGGGGAACCGCGAACACTGAAGCTTTCTTT. Protein product: CASSEARGTANTEAFF.

The chain links TRBV7-2 to TRBJ2-1, with no clear D. V was clipped by 0 bases and J by 7 bases, with 13 bases between them. This CDR3 comprises 15 residues. CDR1 is SGHTA and CDR2 is FQGNSA in the germline V gene. CDR3 amino acids: CASSLAMGGANEQFF. As DNA, the CDR3 is TGTGCCAGCAGCTTAGCTATGGGTGGAGCGAATGAGCAGTTCTTC.

The chain joins TRBV18 to TRBJ1-3; unclear D gene. CDR3 length: 15 residues. V was clipped by 3 bases and J by 0 bases, with 9 bases between them. Looked up from germline, CDR1 is KGHSH and CDR2 is LQKENI. In nucleotides, the CDR3 is TGTGCCAGCTCACCTAACCGGGACTCTGGAAACACCATATATTTT. Amino acids: CASSPNRDSGNTIYF.

The chain is built from TRBV27 and TRBJ1-2, with 7 bases lining up with TRBD1. The V gene's germline CDR1 is MNHEY and CDR2 SMNVEV (reference sequence). This CDR3 region has 19 residues. After removal of 1 base from V and 5 bases from J, the junction contained 19 bases not matched to a gene. CDR3 residues: CASSLFGTAGQVFLYGYTF. The CDR3 DNA is TGTGCCAGCAGTTTATTTGGTACCGCAGGACAGGTTTTCCTTTATGGCTACACCTTC.

The chain recombines TRBV2 with TRBJ2-3; the D gene is possibly TRBD1 (6 bases). This CDR3 has 15 amino acids. Between the trimmed V and J ends, which lost 4 bases and 0 bases, there was a span of 11 bases. The germline gives CDR1 SNHLY, CDR2 FYNNEI. CDR3 sequence: CASSGWTASTDTQYF. The CDR3 DNA reads as TGTGCCAGCAGTGGATGGACAGCTAGCACAGATACGCAGTATTTT.